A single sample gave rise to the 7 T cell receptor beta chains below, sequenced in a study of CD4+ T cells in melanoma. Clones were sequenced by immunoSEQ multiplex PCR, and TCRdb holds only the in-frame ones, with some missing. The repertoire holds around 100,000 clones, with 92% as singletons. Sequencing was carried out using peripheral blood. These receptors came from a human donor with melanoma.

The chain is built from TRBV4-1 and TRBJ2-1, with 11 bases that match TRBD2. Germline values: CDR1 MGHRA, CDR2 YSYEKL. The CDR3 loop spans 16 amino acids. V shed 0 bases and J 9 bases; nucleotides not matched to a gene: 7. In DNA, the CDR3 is TGCGCCAGCAGCCAAGAGGAGGCACTAGCGGGAGTTGAGCAGTTCTTC. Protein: CASSQEEALAGVEQFF.

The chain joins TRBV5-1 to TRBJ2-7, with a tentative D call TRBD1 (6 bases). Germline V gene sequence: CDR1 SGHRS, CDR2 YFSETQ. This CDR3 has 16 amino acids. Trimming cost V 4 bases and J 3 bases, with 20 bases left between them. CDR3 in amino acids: CASSVGARGDNYEQYF. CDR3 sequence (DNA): TGCGCCAGCAGCGTCGGGGCCAGGGGAGACAACTACGAGCAGTACTTC.

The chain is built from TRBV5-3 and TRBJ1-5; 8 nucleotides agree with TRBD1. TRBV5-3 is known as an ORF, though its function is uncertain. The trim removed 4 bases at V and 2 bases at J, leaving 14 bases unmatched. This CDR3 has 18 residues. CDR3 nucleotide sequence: TGTGCCAGAAGCCTGGGGCAGGGGGCTAGGCTTGGCAATCAGCCCCAGCATTTT. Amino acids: CARSLGQGARLGNQPQHF.

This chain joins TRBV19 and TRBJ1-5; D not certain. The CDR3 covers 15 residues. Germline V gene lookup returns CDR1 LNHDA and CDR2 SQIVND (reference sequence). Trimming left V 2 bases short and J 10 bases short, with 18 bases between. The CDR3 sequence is CASSISPGGLLPQHF. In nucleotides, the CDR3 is TGTGCCAGTAGTATATCTCCGGGTGGGCTTCTCCCCCAGCATTTT.

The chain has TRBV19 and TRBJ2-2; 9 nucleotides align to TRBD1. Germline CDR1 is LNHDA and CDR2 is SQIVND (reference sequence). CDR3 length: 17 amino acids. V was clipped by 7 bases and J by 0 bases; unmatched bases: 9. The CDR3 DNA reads TGTGCCAGTACTAGGGACAGGGTTTCGGCGAACACCGGGGAGCTGTTTTTT. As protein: CASTRDRVSANTGELFF.

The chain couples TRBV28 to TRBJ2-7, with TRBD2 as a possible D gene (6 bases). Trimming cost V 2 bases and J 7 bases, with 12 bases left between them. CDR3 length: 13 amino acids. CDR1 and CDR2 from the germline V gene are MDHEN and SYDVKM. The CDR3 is CASSLEVGREQYF. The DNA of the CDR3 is TGTGCCAGCAGTTTAGAGGTGGGGAGGGAGCAGTACTTC.

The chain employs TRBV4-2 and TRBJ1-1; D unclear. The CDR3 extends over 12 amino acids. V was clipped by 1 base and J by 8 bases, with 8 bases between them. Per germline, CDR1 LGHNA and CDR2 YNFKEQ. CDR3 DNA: TGTGCCAGCAGCCAAGGTATAGAAGAAGCTTTCTTT. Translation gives CASSQGIEEAFF.